This T cell receptor (beta chain) was obtained from a study of blood T cell repertoires in COVID-19. Germline trimming cut 0 bases from V and 4 bases from J; bases unmatched to any gene: 9. This CDR3 region has 17 residues. Germline-derived CDR1 and CDR2 are LGHNA and YNFKEQ. The repertoire was sequenced with immunoSEQ multiplex PCR; TCRdb's copy has only in-frame clones and lacks some. The data hold around 81,000 clones, with around 81% observed a single time. This sequence was found in a middle-aged man with acute or convalescent COVID-19. Input material: peripheral blood. The V and J genes are TRBV4-2 and TRBJ2-1; 7 positions match TRBD2. CDR3 region: CASSQEFGGSIYNEQFF. In DNA form, the CDR3 reads TGTGCCAGCAGCCAAGAATTCGGCGGGAGTATATACAATGAGCAGTTCTTC.